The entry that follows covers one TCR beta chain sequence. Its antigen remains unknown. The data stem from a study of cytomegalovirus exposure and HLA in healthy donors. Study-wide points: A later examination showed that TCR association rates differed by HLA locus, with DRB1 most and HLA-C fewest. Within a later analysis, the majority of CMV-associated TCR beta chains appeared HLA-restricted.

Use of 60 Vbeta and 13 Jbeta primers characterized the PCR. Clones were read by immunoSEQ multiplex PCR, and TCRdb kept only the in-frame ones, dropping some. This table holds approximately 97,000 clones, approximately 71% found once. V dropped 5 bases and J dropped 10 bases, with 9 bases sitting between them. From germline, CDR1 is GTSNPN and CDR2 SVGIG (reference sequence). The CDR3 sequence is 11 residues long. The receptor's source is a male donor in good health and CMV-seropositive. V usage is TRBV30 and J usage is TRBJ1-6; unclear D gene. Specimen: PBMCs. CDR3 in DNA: TGTGCCTGGCAGACGGGATCACCCCTCCACTTT. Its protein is CAWQTGSPLHF.